This T cell receptor beta chain derives from a study of beta chain features in type 1 diabetes. Study conclusions and caveats: TCRB repertoires of naive, central memory and Treg cells appeared more similar among patients than among healthy donors.

This clone showed up just a few times. Antigen unknown. This CDR3 region has 15 residues. Germline V gives CDR1 MDHEN, CDR2 SYDVKM. The ends lost 8 bases at V and 0 bases at J; junction bases unmatched: 10. Expressed TCRB transcripts were sequenced because the entire RNA isolate underwent reverse transcription. Using immunoSEQ multiplex PCR, the repertoire was profiled, and TCRdb retains in-frame clones only, with some absent. The data contain 130,000 to 150,000 clones, 6.9% of them singletons. The source of this sequence is a woman aged 25 to 45 in good health. The specimen sequenced was central memory CD4+ T cells from blood. V gene TRBV28 combines with J gene TRBJ2-7; TRBD1 matches 7 bases. The CDR3 nucleotides read TGTGCCAGCGGACGGGACAGAACTCACTCCTACGAGCAGTACTTC. Protein product: CASGRDRTHSYEQYF.